The 10 T cell receptor beta chains reported below all come from one sample, sequenced in a study of tumor and adjacent non-tumor tissue in lung cancer. A modified ARM-PCR protocol with three rounds of nested PCR amplified TCRbeta. MiXCR, run by TCRdb on the multiplex PCR reads, gives a single entry per CDR3 protein. Altogether around 71,000 distinct CDR3 sequences are present, around 77% being singletons, with the ten largest covering 8% to 9.5%. The template was RNA from unsorted bulk tissue. The sequencing sample was made of lung tumor tissue. Receptors originate from a woman in her forties with non-small cell lung cancer.

A word on this clonotype: A much larger clone lies a single base off, so this may be a read error. This chain connects TRBV20-1 to TRBJ1-1, with 8 bases identical to TRBD1. The CDR3 loop spans 12 amino acids. The germline CDR1 and CDR2 sequences are DFQATT and SNEGSKA (reference sequence). CDR3 sequence reads: CTAKGQGVGAFF. As DNA, the CDR3 is TGCACTGCTAAAGGACAGGGCGTGGGAGCTTTCTTT.

The chain recombines TRBV29-1 with TRBJ2-7; D may correspond to TRBD1 or TRBD2 (6 bases each). The length of the CDR3 is 15 residues. The ends were cut back, 6 bases at V and 0 bases at J, with 18 bases in the middle. Germline V gene data show CDR1 as SQVTM and CDR2 as ANQGSEA. This CDR3 reads CSVVLGGSSSYEQYF. CDR3 coding DNA: TGCAGCGTCGTACTAGGGGGGTCAAGCTCCTACGAGCAGTACTTC.

This chain uses TRBV28 with TRBJ2-3; the match to TRBD2 covers 10 bases. Germline V gene sequence: CDR1 MDHEN, CDR2 SYDVKM. With V trimmed by 6 bases and J by 0 bases, 15 bases remained unmatched. The CDR3 loop spans 19 amino acids. The CDR3 sequence: CASRDGTSVRALSTDTQYF. In DNA, the CDR3 is TGTGCCAGCAGGGATGGGACTAGCGTGAGGGCCCTAAGCACAGATACGCAGTATTTT.

For this clonotype: Given a much more abundant clone one base away, this may be a read error. The rearrangement uses TRBV7-8 and TRBJ2-1; D is tentatively TRBD1 or TRBD2 (5 bases each). Per germline, CDR1 SGHVS and CDR2 FQNEAQ. The CDR3 totals 13 residues. CDR3 residues: CASSLQGDGELFF. DNA of the CDR3: TGTGCCAGCAGCTTACAGGGAGATGGTGAGCTGTTCTTC.

This clonotype appeared a single time. At one end the junction does not follow the germline gene, possibly because of a read error. The chain employs TRBV5-1 and TRBJ2-5, with 10 bases aligning to TRBD1. Germline lookup yields CDR1 SGHRS and CDR2 YFSETQ. The CDR3 runs to 18 residues. The CDR3 DNA follows: TGCGCCAGCAGCTTGGTCAGACAGGGGGCGAGGAGGCAGGAGAACCAGTACTTC. It codes for CASSLVRQGARRQENQYF.

This clonotype has only one observation. The junction differs from germline at one of its ends, possibly a read error. The chain carries TRBV29-1 and TRBJ2-1; TRBD1 agrees at 7 bases. CDR3 length: 18 residues. Germline CDR1 SQVTM, CDR2 ANQGSEA. Here the CDR3 DNA reads TGTAGCGTTGAGGGGGCGGAGAATAGGTCTCGCTCCTACAATGAGCAGTTCTTC. This encodes CSVEGAENRSRSYNEQFF.

This sequence joins TRBV9 and TRBJ2-1; D might be TRBD2 (6 bases). The V gene's germline CDR1 is SGDLS and CDR2 YYNGEE. Deletions cut 0 bases from V and 3 bases from J, with 7 bases between. The CDR3 is made up of 14 amino acids. In nucleotides, the CDR3 is TGTGCCAGCAGCGTAGCGGGGGACTACAATGAGCAGTTCTTC. Its protein is CASSVAGDYNEQFF.

In its sample, this clonotype was seen many times. The chain couples TRBV20-1 to TRBJ2-7; the D is unclear. Deletions cut 0 bases from V and 0 bases from J, with 12 bases between. The CDR3 contains 15 residues. Germline V gene lookup returns CDR1 DFQATT and CDR2 SNEGSKA (reference sequence). The CDR3 DNA is TGCAGTGCTAGAGATCGACTGGGTAGCTCCTACGAGCAGTACTTC. Translation: CSARDRLGSSYEQYF.

As regards this clonotype: Without the conserved terminal phenylalanine or tryptophan, this CDR3 likely stems from a read error. V is TRBV11-3 and J is TRBJ2-5; the D is unclear. The DNA matches TRBJ2-1 better at its end, which makes the J call doubtful. This CDR3 region has 14 residues. The germline CDR1 and CDR2 sequences are SGHNT and YENEEA. The CDR3 here is CASPESGVVETQFL. For the CDR3, the DNA is TGTGCCAGCCCCGAAAGTGGGGTCGTAGAGACCCAGTTCTTA.

This clonotype was found many times. The chain couples TRBV10-2 to TRBJ2-3, with 8 bases fitting TRBD2. CDR3 length: 15 amino acids. J gave up 5 bases and V 6 bases, and 10 bases lay outside the gene matches. CDR1 and CDR2 from the germline V gene are WSHSY and SAAADI. CDR3 sequence reads: CASRTRASGGDTQYF. The CDR3 region has the DNA TGCGCCAGCAGGACCCGAGCGAGCGGGGGAGATACGCAGTATTTT.